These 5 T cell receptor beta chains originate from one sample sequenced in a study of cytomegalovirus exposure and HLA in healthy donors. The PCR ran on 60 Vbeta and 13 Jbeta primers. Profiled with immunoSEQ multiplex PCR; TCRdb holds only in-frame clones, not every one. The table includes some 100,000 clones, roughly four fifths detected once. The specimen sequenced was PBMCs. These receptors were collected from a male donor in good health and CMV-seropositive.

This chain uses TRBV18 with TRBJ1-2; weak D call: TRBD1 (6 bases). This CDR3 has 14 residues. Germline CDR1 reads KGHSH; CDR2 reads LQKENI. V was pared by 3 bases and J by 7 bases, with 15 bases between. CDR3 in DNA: TGTGCCAGCTCACCCAAGACAGGAATCGGTGGCTACACCTTC. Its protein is CASSPKTGIGGYTF.

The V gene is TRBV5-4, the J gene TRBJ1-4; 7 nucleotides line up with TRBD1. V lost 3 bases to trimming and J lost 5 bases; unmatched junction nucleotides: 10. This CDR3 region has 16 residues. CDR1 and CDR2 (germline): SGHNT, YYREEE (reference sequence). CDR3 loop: CASSSNAGQSNEKLFF. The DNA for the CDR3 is TGTGCCAGCAGCTCTAACGCGGGACAGAGCAATGAAAAACTGTTTTTT.

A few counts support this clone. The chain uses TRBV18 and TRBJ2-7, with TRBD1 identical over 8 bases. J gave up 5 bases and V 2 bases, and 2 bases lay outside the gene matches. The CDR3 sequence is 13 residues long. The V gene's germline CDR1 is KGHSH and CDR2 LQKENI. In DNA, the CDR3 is TGTGCCAGCTCACCAGGACAGGGCGACGAGCAGTACTTC. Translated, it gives CASSPGQGDEQYF.

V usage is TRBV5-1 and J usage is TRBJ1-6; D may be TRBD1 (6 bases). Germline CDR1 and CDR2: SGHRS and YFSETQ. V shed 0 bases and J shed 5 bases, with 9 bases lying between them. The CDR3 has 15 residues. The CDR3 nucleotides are TGCGCCAGCAGCTTGGGGCAGGGGAATAATTCACCCCTCCACTTT. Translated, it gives CASSLGQGNNSPLHF.

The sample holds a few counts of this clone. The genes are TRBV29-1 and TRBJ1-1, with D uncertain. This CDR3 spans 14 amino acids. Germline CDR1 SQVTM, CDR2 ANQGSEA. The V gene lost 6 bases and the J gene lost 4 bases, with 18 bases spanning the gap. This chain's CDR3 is CSVADSAAITEAFF. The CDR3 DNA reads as TGCAGCGTAGCTGACTCCGCGGCGATCACTGAAGCTTTCTTT.